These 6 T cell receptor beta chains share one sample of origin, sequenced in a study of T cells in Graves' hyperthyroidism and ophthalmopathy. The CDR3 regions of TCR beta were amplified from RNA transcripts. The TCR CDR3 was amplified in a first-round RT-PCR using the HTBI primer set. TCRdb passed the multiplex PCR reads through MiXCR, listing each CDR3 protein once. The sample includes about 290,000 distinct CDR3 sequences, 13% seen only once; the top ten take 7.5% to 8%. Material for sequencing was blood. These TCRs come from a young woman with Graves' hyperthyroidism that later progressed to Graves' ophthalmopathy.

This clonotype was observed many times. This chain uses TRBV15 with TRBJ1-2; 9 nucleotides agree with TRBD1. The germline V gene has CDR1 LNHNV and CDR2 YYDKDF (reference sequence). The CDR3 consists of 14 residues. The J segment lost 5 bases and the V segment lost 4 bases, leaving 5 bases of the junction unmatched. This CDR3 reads CATSMGGTGYGYTF. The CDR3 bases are TGTGCCACCAGCATGGGGGGGACAGGGTATGGCTACACCTTC.

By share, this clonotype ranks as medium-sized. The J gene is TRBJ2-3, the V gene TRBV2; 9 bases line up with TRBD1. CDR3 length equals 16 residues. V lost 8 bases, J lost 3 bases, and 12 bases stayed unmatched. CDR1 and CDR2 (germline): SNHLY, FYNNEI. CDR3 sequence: CASLLGRDRATDTQYF. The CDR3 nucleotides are TGTGCCAGCCTCCTCGGCCGGGACAGGGCGACAGATACGCAGTATTTT. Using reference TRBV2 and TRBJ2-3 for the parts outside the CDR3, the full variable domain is EPEVTQTPSHQVTQMGQEVILRCVPISNHLYFYWYRQILGQKVEFLVSFYNNEISEKSEIFDDQFSVERPDGSNFTLKIRSTKLEDSAMYFCASLLGRDRATDTQYFGPGTRLTVL.

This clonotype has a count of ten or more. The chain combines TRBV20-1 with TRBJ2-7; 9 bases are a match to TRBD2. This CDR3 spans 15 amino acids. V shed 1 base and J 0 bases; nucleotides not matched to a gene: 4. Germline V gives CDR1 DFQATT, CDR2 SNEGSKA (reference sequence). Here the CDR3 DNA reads TGCAGTGCTAGAGTGGCGGGAGGGAGCTCCTACGAGCAGTACTTC. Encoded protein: CSARVAGGSSYEQYF.

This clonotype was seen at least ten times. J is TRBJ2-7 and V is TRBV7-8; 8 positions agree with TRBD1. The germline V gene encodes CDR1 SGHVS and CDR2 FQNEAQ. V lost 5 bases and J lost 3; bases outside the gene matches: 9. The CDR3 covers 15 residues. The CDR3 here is CASSVRTGFLYEQYF. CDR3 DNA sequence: TGTGCCAGCAGCGTACGGACAGGGTTCCTCTACGAGCAGTACTTC.

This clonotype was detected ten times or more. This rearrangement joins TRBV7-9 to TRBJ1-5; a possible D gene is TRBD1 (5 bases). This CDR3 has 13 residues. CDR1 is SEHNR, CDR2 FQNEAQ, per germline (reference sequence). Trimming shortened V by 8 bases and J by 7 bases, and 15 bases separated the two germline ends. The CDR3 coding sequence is TGTGCCAGCGTTCTGGGGGTCGGCCAGCCCCAGCATTTT. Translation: CASVLGVGQPQHF.

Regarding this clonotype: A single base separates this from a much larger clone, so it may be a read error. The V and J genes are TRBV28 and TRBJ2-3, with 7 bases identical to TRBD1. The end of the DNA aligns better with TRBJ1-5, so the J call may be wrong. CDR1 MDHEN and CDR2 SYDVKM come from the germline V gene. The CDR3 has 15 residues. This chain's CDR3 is CASRWQGPGGDTQHF. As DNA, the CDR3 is TGTGCCAGCCGCTGGCAGGGACCAGGGGGAGATACGCAGCATTTT.